This T cell receptor (beta chain) was captured by sequencing in a study of T cell changes during pregnancy in multiple sclerosis (dated by TCRdb to about 2019). In the study overall: Changes in the T cell repertoire over the course of pregnancy were examined in this study in women with multiple sclerosis.

Concerning this clone: Its specific antigen is unknown. Base qualities are not provided; no much larger clone lies one nucleotide away.

The library was prepared using the immunoSEQ multiplex PCR assay. TCRdb obtained this table from immuneACCESS and retained in-frame rearrangements with V and J assigned. These tables miss some clones; where compared with another copy, unresolved V genes account for less than half of the shortfall, and the remainder is unexplained. In all, the sample holds tens of thousands of clones, and more than 75% of those were seen once. The ten largest make up under 1.5% of the sample. The sequencing here drew on peripheral blood, taken in the second trimester of pregnancy. The sequence came from a female donor with multiple sclerosis, enrolled in a pregnancy study.

The CDR3 is CASSLSPTGVTEAFF. The DNA sequence is given as TGTGCCAGTAGTCTCAGCCCGACAGGGGTCACTGAAGCTTTCTTT. The rearrangement joined TRBV19 to TRBJ1-1; TRBD1 lines up with 8 middle nucleotides. For this chain, trimming is 5 bases at the V end and 4 bases at the J end, and the number of junction bases without a gene match is 9. Taken from cysteine to phenylalanine, the CDR3 has 15 residues. Here the CDR3 DNA is all that survives: 45 bases in frame from base 1. The CDR1 and CDR2 encoded by the germline V gene (reference sequence) are LNHDA and SQIVND.